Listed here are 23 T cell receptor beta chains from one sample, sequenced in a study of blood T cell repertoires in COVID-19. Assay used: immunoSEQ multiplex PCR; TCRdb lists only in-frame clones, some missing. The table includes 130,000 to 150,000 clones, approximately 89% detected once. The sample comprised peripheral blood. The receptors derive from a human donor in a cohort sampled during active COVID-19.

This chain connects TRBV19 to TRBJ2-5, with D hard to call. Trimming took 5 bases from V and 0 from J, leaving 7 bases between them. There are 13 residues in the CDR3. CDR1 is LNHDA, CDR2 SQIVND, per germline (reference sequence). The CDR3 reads CASSWLDQETQYF. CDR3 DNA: TGTGCCAGTAGTTGGTTAGACCAAGAGACCCAGTACTTC. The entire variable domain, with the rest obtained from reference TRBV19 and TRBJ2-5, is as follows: DGGITQSPKYLFRKEGQNVTLSCEQNLNHDAMYWYRQDPGQGLRLIYYSQIVNDFQKGDIAEGYSVSREKKESFPLTVTSAQKNPTAFYLCASSWLDQETQYFGPGTRLLVL.

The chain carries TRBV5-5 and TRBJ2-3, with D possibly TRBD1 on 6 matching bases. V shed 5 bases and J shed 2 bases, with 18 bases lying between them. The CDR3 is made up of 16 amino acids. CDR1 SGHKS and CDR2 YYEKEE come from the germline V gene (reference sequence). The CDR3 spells CASSSGDLLITDTQYF. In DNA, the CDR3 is TGTGCCAGCAGTTCAGGGGACCTACTCATCACAGATACGCAGTATTTT.

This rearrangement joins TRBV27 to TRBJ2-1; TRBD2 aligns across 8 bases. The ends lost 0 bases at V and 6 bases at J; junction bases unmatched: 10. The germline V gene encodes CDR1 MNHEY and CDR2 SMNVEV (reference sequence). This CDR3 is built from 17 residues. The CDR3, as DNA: TGTGCCAGCAGTTTATCTGTTTGGGCGGGGGGTGGCAATGAGCAGTTCTTC. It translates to CASSLSVWAGGGNEQFF.

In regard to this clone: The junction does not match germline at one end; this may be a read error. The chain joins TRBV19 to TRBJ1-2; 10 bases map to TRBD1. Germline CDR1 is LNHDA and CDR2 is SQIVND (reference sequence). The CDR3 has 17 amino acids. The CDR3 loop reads CASSNWDRGPANYGYTF. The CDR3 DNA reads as TGTGCCAGCAGTAATTGGGACAGGGGACCGGCTAACTATGGCTACACCTTC.

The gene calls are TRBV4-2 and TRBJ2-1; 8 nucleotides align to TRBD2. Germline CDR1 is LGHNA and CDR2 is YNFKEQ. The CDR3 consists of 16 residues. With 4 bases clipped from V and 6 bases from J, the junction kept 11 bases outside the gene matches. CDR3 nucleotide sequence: TGTGCCAGCAGCCCTAATAGCGGGGAAAGTCGCAATGAGCAGTTCTTC. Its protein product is CASSPNSGESRNEQFF.

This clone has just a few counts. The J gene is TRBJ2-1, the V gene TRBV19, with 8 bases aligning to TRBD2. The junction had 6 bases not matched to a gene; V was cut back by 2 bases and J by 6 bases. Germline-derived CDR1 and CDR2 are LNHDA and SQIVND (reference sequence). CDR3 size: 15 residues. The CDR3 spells CASSISGGPRNEQFF. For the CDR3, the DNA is TGTGCCAGTAGTATATCGGGGGGGCCTCGCAATGAGCAGTTCTTC.

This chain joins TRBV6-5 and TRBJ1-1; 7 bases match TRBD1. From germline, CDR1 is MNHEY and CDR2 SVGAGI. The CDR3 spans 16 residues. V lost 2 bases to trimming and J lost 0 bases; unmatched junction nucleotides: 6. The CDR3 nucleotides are TGTGCCAGCAGTTACCTCGGGACAGAAATGAACACTGAAGCTTTCTTT. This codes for CASSYLGTEMNTEAFF.

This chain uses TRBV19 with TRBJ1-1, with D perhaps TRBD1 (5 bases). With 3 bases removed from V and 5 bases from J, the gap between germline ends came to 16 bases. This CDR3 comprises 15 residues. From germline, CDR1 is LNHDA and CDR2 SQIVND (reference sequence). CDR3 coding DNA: TGTGCCAGTAGTATCGTTTCAAGGGGAGGGACTGAAGCTTTCTTT. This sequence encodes CASSIVSRGGTEAFF. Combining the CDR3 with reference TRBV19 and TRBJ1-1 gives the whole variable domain DGGITQSPKYLFRKEGQNVTLSCEQNLNHDAMYWYRQDPGQGLRLIYYSQIVNDFQKGDIAEGYSVSREKKESFPLTVTSAQKNPTAFYLCASSIVSRGGTEAFFGQGTRLTVV.

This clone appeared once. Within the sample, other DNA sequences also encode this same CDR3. CDR3 sequence reads: CASSLRDSYEQYF. CDR3 in DNA: TGCGCCAGCAGCCTCCGGGACAGCTACGAGCAGTACTTC. J is TRBJ2-7 and V is TRBV5-1; 7 positions match TRBD1. The germline V gene encodes CDR1 SGHRS and CDR2 YFSETQ. The CDR3 is made up of 13 amino acids. The trim removed 4 bases at V and 3 bases at J, leaving 4 bases unmatched.

The CDR3 nucleotides read TGTGCCAGCAGGCCTCTGGGACAGGGGCAACAAGAGACCCAGTACTTC. The encoded protein is CASRPLGQGQQETQYF. The rearrangement joins TRBV6-6 to TRBJ2-5, with 10 bases lining up with TRBD1. From germline, CDR1 is MNHNY and CDR2 SVGAGI (reference sequence). The CDR3 length is 16 residues. J was trimmed by 2 bases and V by 6 bases; bases with no gene match: 9.

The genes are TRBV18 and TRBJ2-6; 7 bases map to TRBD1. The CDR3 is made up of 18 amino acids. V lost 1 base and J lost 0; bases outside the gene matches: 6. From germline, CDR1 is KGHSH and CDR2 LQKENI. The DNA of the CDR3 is TGTGCCAGCTCACCACGCGGACAGGCCAGCTCTGGGGCCAACGTCCTGACTTTC. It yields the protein CASSPRGQASSGANVLTF.

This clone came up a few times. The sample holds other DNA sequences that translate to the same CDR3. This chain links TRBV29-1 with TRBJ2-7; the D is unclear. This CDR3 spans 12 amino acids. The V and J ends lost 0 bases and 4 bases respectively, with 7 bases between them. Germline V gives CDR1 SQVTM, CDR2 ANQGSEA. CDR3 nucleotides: TGCAGCGTTGAAGAACCCAGATACGAGCAGTACTTC. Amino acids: CSVEEPRYEQYF.

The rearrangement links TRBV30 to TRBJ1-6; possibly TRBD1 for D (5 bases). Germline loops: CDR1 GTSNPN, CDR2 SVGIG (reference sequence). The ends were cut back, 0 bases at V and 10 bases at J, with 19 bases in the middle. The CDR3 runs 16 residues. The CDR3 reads CAWSVRVGAARSPLHF. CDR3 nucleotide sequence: TGTGCCTGGAGTGTAAGGGTTGGGGCAGCCCGGTCACCCCTCCACTTT.

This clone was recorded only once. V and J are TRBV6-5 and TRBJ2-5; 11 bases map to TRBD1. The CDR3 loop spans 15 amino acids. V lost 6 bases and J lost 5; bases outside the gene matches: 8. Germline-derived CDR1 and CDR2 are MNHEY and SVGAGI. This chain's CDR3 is CASSLGTGGMETQYF. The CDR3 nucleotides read TGTGCCAGCAGCCTAGGGACAGGGGGAATGGAGACCCAGTACTTC.

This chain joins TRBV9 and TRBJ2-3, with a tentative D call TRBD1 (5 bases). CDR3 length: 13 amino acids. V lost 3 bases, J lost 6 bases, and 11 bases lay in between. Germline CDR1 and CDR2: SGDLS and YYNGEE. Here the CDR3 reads CASSGKGFDTQYF. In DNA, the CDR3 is TGTGCCAGCAGCGGAAAGGGGTTCGATACGCAGTATTTT.

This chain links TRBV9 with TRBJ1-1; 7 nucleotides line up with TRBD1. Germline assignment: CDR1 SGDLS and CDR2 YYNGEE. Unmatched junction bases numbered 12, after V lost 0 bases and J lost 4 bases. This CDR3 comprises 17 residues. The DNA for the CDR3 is TGTGCCAGCAGCGTAGAACCAGGGGGGAAGGGCGGCACTGAAGCTTTCTTT. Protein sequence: CASSVEPGGKGGTEAFF.

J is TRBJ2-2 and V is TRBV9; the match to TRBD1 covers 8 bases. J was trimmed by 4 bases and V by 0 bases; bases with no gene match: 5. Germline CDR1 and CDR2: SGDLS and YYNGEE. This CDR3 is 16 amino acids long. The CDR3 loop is CASSVAGQGATGELFF. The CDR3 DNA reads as TGTGCCAGCAGCGTAGCCGGACAGGGTGCCACCGGGGAGCTGTTTTTT.

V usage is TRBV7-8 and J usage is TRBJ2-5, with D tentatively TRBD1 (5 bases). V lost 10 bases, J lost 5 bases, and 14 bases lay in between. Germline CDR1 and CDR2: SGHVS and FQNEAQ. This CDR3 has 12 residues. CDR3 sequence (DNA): TGTGCCACCACCAGGGCCCGGGAGACCCAGTACTTC. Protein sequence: CATTRARETQYF. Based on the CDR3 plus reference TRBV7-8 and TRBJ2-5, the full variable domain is GAGVSQSPRYKVAKRGQDVALRCDPISGHVSLFWYQQALGQGPEFLTYFQNEAQLDKSGLPSDRFFAERPEGSVSTLKIQRTQQEDSAVYLCATTRARETQYFGPGTRLLVL.

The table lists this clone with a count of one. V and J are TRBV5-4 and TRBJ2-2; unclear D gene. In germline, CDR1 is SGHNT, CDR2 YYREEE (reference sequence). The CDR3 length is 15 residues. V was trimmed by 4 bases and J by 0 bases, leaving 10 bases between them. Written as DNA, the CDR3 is TGTGCCAGCAGCCGGCCCGGAGCGAACACCGGGGAGCTGTTTTTT. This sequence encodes CASSRPGANTGELFF.

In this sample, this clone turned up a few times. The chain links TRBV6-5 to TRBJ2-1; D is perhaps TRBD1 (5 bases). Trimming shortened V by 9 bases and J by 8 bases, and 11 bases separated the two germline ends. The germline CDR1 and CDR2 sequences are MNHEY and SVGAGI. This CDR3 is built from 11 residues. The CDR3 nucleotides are TGTGCCAGTCGACAGCTAGATGAGCAGTTCTTC. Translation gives CASRQLDEQFF.

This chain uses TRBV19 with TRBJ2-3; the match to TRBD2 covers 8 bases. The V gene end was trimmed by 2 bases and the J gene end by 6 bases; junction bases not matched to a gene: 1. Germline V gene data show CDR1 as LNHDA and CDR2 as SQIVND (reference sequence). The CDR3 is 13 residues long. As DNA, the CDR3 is TGTGCCAGTAGTATACTAGCGGGTGATACGCAGTATTTT. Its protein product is CASSILAGDTQYF.

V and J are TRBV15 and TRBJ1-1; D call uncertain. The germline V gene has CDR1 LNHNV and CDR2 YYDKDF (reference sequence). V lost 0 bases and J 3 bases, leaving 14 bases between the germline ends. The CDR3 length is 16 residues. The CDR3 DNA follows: TGTGCCACCAGCAGAGATACCCCGGGGAGGTACACTGAAGCTTTCTTT. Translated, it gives CATSRDTPGRYTEAFF.

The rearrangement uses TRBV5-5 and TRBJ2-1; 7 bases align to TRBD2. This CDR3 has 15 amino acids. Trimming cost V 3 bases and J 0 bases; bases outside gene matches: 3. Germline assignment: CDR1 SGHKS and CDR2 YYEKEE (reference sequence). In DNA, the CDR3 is TGTGCCAGCAGCTACGGACTAGACTCCTACAATGAGCAGTTCTTC. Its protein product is CASSYGLDSYNEQFF. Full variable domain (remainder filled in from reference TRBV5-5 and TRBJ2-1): DAGVTQSPTHLIKTRGQQVTLRCSPISGHKSVSWYQQVLGQGPQFIFQYYEKEERGRGNFPDRFSARQFPNYSSELNVNALLLGDSALYLCASSYGLDSYNEQFFGPGTRLTVL.